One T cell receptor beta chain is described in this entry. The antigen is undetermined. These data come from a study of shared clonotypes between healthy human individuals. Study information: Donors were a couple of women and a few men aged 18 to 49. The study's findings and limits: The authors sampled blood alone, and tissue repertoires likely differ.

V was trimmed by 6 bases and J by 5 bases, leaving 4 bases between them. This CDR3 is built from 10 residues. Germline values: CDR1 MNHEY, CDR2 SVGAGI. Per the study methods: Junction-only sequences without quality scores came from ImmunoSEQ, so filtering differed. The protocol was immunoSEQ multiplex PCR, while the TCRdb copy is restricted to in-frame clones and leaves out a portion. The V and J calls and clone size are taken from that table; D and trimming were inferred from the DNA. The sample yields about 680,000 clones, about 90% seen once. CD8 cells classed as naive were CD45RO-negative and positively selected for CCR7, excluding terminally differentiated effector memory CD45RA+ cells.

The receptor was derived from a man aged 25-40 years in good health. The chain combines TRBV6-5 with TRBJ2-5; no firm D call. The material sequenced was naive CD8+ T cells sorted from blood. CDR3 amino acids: CASRGETQYF. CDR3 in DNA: TGTGCCAGCAGGGGTGAGACCCAGTACTTC.